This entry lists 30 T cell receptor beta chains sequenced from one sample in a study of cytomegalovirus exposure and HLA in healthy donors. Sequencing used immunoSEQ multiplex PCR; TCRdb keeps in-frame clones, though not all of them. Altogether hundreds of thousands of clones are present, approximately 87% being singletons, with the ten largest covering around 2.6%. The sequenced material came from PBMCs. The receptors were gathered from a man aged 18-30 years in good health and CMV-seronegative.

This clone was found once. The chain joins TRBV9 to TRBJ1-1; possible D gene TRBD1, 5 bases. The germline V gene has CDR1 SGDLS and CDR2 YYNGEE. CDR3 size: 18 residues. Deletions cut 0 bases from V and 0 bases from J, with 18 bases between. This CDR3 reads CASSVGVGATNMNTEAFF. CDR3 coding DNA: TGTGCCAGCAGCGTAGGCGTTGGGGCTACCAACATGAACACTGAAGCTTTCTTT.

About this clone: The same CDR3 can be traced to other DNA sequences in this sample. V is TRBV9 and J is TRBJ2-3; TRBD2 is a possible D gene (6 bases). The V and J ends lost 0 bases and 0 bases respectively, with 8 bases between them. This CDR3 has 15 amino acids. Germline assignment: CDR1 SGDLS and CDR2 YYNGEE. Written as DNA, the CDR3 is TGTGCCAGCAGCGTAGCCGGGAGCAGCACAGATACGCAGTATTTT. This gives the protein CASSVAGSSTDTQYF.

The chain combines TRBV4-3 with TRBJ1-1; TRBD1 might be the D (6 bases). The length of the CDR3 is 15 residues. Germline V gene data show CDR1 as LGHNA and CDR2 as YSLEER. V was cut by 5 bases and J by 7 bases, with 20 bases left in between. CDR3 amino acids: CASSVNPGEGGEAFF. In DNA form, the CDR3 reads TGCGCCAGCAGCGTCAACCCAGGGGAAGGCGGTGAAGCTTTCTTT.

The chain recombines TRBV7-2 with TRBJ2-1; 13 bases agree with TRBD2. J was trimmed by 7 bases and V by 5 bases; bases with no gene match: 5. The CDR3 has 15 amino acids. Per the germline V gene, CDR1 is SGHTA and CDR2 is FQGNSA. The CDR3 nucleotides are TGTGCCAGCAGCCCAGCGGGACTAGCGGGGAATGAGCAGTTCTTC. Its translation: CASSPAGLAGNEQFF.

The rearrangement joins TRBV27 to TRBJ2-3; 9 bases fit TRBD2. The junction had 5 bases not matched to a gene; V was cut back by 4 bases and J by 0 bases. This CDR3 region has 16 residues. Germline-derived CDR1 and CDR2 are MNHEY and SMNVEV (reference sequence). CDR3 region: CASSWKREVSTDTQYF. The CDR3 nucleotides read TGTGCCAGCAGTTGGAAGCGGGAGGTAAGCACAGATACGCAGTATTTT.

CDR3 DNA sequence: TGCGCCAGCAGCTTGAGCGCTAGCGGGATCTACGAGCAGTACTTC. Its translation is CASSLSASGIYEQYF. This chain uses TRBV5-1 with TRBJ2-7; TRBD2 agrees at 9 bases. The CDR3 extends over 15 amino acids. The germline V gene has CDR1 SGHRS and CDR2 YFSETQ. The trim removed 1 base at V and 3 bases at J, leaving 5 bases unmatched.

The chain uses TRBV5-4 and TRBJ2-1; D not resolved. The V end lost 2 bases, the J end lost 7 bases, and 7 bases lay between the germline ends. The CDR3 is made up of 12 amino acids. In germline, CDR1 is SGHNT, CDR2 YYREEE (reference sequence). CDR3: CASSLNWNEQFF. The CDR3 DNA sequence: TGTGCCAGCAGCTTAAACTGGAATGAGCAGTTCTTC.

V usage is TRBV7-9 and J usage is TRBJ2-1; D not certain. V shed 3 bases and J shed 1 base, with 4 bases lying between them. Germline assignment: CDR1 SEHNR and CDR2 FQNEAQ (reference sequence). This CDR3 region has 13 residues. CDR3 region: CASSFPSYNEQFF. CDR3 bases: TGTGCCAGCAGCTTTCCGTCCTACAATGAGCAGTTCTTC.

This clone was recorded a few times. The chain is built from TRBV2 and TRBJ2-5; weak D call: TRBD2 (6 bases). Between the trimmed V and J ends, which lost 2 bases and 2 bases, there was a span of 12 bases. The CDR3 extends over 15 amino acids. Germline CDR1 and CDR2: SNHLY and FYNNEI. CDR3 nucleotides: TGTGCCAGCAGTGAACTGACTAGTCAGCAAGAGACCCAGTACTTC. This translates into CASSELTSQQETQYF.

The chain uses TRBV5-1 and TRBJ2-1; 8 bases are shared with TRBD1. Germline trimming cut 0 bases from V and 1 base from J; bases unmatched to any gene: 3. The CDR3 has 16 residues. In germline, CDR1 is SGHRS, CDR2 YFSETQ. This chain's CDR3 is CASSLVDRVSYNEQFF. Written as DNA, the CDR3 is TGCGCCAGCAGCTTGGTGGACAGGGTATCCTACAATGAGCAGTTCTTC.

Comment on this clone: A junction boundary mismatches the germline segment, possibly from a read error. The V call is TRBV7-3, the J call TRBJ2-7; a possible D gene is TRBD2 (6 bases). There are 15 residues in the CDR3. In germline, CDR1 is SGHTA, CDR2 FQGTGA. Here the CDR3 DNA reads TGTGCCAGCAGCGTAACCGGGACTGAATCCTACGAGCAGTACTTC. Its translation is CASSVTGTESYEQYF.

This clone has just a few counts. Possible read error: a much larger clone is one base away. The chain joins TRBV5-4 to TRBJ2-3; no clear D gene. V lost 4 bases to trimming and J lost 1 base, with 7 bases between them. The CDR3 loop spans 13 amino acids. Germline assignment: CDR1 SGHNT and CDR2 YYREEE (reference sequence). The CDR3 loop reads CASSEQGTDTQYF. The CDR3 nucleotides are TGTGCCAGCAGCGAGCAGGGCACAGATACGCAGTATTTT. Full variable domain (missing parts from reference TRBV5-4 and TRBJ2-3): ETGVTQSPTHLIKTRGQQVTLRCSSQSGHNTVSWYQQALGQGPQFIFQYYREEENGRGNFPPRFSGLQFPNYSSELNVNALELDDSALYLCASSEQGTDTQYFGPGTRLTVL.

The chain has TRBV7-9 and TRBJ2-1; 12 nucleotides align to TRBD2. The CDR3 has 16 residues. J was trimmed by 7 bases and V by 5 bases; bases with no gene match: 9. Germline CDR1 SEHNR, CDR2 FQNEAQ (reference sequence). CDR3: CASSPSGLAGMNEQFF. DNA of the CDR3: TGTGCCAGCAGCCCTTCAGGACTAGCGGGAATGAATGAGCAGTTCTTC.

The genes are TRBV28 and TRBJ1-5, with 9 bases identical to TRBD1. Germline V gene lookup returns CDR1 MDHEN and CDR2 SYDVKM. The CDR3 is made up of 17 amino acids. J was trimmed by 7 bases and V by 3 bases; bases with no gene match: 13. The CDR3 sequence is CASSFWYRGRRGQPQHF. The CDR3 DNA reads TGTGCCAGCAGTTTTTGGTACAGGGGGCGGCGGGGGCAGCCCCAGCATTTT.

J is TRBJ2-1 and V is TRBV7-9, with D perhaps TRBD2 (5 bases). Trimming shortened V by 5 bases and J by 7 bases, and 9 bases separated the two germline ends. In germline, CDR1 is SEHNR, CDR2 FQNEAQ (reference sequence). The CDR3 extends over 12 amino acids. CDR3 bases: TGTGCCAGCAGCCGGTCGGGGAATGAGCAGTTCTTC. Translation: CASSRSGNEQFF.

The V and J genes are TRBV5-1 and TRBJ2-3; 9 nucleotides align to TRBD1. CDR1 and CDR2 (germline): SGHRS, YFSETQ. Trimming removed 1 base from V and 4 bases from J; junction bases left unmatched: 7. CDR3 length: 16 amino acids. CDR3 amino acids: CASSLLGQGLADTQYF. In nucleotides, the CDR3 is TGCGCCAGCAGCTTGTTAGGACAGGGGTTAGCAGATACGCAGTATTTT.

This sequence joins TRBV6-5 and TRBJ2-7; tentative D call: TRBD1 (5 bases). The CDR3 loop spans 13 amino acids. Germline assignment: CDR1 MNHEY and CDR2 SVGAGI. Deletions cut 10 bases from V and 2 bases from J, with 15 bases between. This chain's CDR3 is CATQDSTTYEQYF. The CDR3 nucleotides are TGTGCCACCCAAGACAGCACTACCTACGAGCAGTACTTC.

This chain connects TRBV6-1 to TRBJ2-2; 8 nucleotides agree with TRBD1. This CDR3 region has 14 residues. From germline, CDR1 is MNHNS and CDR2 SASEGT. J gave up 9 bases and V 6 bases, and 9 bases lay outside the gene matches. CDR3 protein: CASRWTGRNRELFF. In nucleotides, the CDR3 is TGTGCCAGCAGATGGACAGGGCGTAATAGGGAGCTGTTTTTT.

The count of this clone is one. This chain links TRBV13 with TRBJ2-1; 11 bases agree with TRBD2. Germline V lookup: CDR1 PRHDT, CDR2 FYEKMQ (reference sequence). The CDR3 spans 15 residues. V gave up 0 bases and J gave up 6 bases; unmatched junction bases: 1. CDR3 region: CASSLGLAGGNEQFF. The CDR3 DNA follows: TGTGCCAGCAGCTTAGGGCTAGCGGGAGGCAATGAGCAGTTCTTC.

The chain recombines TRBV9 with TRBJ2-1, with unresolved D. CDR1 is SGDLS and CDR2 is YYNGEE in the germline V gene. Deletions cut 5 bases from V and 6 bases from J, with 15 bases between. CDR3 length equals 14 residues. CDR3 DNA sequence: TGTGCCAGCAGTTCAGGCCAGAGTGCCAATGAGCAGTTCTTC. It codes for CASSSGQSANEQFF. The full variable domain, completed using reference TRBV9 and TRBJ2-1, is DSGVTQTPKHLITATGQRVTLRCSPRSGDLSVYWYQQSLDQGLQFLIQYYNGEERAKGNILERFSAQQFPDLHSELNLSSLELGDSALYFCASSSGQSANEQFFGPGTRLTVL.

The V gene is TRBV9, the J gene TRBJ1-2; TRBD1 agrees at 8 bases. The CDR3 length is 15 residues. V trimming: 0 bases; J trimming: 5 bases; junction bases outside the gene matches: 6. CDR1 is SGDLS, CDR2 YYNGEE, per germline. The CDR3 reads CASSVGQGAGYGYTF. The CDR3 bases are TGTGCCAGCAGCGTAGGCCAGGGGGCGGGGTATGGCTACACCTTC. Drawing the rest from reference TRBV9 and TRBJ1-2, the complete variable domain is DSGVTQTPKHLITATGQRVTLRCSPRSGDLSVYWYQQSLDQGLQFLIQYYNGEERAKGNILERFSAQQFPDLHSELNLSSLELGDSALYFCASSVGQGAGYGYTFGSGTRLTVV.

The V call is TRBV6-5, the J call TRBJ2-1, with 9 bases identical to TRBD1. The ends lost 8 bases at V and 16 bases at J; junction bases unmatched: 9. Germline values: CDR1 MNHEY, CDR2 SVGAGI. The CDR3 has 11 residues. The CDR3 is CASDSGQGRFF. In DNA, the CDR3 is TGTGCCAGCGACTCGGGACAGGGTCGATTCTTC.

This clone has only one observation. CDR3 residues: CASSEGLTNSYEQYF. The DNA of the CDR3 is TGTGCCAGCAGTGAAGGACTTACTAACTCCTACGAGCAGTACTTC. V and J are TRBV6-1 and TRBJ2-7; D remains unclear. The V end was cut by 1 base, the J end by 0 bases, with 10 bases between. This CDR3 spans 15 amino acids. Germline CDR1 is MNHNS and CDR2 is SASEGT.

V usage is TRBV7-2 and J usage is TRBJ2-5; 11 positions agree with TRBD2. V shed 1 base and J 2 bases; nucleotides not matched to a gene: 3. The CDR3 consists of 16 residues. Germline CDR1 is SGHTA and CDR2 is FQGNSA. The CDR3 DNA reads TGTGCCAGCAGCTTAGGCGTAGCGGGGGGGCAAGAGACCCAGTACTTC. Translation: CASSLGVAGGQETQYF.

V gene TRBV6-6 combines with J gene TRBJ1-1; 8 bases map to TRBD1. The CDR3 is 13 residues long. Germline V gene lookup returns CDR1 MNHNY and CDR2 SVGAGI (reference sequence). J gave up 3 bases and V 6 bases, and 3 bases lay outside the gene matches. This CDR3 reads CASRADRDTEAFF. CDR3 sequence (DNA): TGTGCCAGCAGAGCGGACAGGGACACTGAAGCTTTCTTT.

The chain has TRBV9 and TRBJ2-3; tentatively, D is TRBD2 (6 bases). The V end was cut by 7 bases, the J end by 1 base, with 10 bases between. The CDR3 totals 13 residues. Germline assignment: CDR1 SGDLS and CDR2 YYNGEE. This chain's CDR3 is CASGERGTDTQYF. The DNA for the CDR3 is TGTGCCAGCGGAGAGCGGGGCACAGATACGCAGTATTTT.

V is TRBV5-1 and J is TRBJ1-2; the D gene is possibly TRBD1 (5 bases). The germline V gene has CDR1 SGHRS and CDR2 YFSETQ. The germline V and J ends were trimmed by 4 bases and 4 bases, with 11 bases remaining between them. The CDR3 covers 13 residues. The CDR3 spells CASSIDRFYGYTF. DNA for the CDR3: TGCGCCAGCAGCATAGACAGATTCTATGGCTACACCTTC.

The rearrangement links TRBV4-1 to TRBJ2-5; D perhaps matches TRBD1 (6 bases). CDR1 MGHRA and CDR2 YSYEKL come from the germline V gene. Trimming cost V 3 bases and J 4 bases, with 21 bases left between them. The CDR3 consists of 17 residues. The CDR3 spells CASSHLWARGLGETQYF. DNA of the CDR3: TGCGCCAGCAGCCATCTCTGGGCCAGGGGATTAGGAGAGACCCAGTACTTC.

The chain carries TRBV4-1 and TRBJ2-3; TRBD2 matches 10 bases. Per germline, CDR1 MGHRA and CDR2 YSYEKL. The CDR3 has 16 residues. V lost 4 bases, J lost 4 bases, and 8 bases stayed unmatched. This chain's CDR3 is CASSRLAGGGADTQYF. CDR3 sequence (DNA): TGCGCCAGCAGCCGATTAGCGGGAGGTGGGGCAGATACGCAGTATTTT.

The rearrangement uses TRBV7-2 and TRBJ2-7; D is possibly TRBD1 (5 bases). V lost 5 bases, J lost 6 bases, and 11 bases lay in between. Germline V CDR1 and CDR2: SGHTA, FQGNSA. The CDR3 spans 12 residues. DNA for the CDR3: TGTGCCAGCAGCCTAGACAGCCCCGAGCAGTACTTC. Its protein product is CASSLDSPEQYF.